The clone carrying this T cell receptor (beta chain) has a handful of counts. The sample is drawn from a study of response to subunit inactivated influenza vaccine. Using its own MiXCR run on the RT-PCR reads, TCRdb lists one record per CDR3 protein. The sample contains a few hundred thousand distinct CDR3 sequences, approximately 10% of which appear only once. This CDR3 contains 16 residues. With V trimmed by 3 bases and J by 2 bases, 9 bases remained unmatched. Germline values: CDR1 DFQATT, CDR2 SNEGSKA (reference sequence). These records were also assigned to another study, of T cells expressing NK-cell markers. In that study: In generating TCR beta cDNA, 5'RACE template switching with UMIs was used. The CD3+CD56-NKG2C+ fraction was also led by these clonotypes in a few donors.

The clonotype comes from a man aged 45-65 years who received an inactivated influenza vaccine. The source material was PBMCs from blood, sampled on the day of vaccination. The chain recombines TRBV20-1 with TRBJ2-3; 9 nucleotides match TRBD1. CDR3 nucleotide sequence: TGCAGTGCTAGGATAGGACAGGGGAGTTACACAGATACGCAGTATTTT. Translation: CSARIGQGSYTDTQYF.